The rows below give T cell receptor beta chains drawn from one sample of a study of cytomegalovirus exposure and HLA in healthy donors. The protocol was immunoSEQ multiplex PCR, while the TCRdb copy is restricted to in-frame clones and leaves out a portion. The sample carries some 83,000 clones, around 94% recorded once. Sequenced sample: PBMCs. The receptors originated from a woman between 18 and 29 years old in good health and CMV-seropositive. Both conserved end residues are part of each CDR3. The D gene is left open where the match is weak. Not all rows give a size; the values are once, few, many and, for expanded clones, a class.

clone size	J gene	D gene	V gene	CDR3 protein	CDR3 DNA
NA	TRBJ2-7	TRBD1	TRBV10-3	CAITPLPGQVTYEQYF	TGTGCCATCACCCCATTACCGGGACAGGTAACCTACGAGCAGTACTTC
once	TRBJ2-2	TRBD1	TRBV5-4	CATQTGTGNGELFF	TGTGCCACTCAAACCGGGACAGGGAACGGGGAGCTGTTTTTT
NA	TRBJ1-1	TRBD1	TRBV7-2	CASSPKEGQGGYAEAFF	TGTGCCAGCAGCCCCAAAGAGGGACAGGGCGGATACGCTGAAGCTTTCTTT
NA	TRBJ2-1	TRBD2	TRBV29-1	CSVGLGGGWEQFF	TGCAGCGTTGGGTTGGGGGGGGGTTGGGAGCAGTTCTTC
once	TRBJ2-1	NA	TRBV4-2	CASSPSESRNEQFF	TGTGCCAGCAGCCCCTCCGAGTCGAGAAATGAGCAGTTCTTC
NA	TRBJ1-1	NA	TRBV7-8	CASMLIRGEAFF	TGTGCCAGCATGCTAATCAGGGGTGAAGCTTTCTTT
NA	TRBJ1-5	NA	TRBV2	CASSVRPLTRQPQHF	TGTGCCAGCAGTGTGAGGCCTTTAACTCGTCAGCCCCAGCATTTT
NA	TRBJ2-7	TRBD1	TRBV25-1	CASSEHPTGWGYEQYF	TGTGCCAGCAGTGAACACCCGACAGGGTGGGGCTACGAGCAGTACTTC
NA	TRBJ2-5	TRBD1	TRBV29-1	CSVRPGQGGETQYF	TGCAGCGTTCGCCCGGGACAGGGTGGAGAGACCCAGTACTTC
NA	TRBJ2-1	NA	TRBV7-2	CASSLIRRGEQFF	TGTGCCAGCAGCTTAATTCGGAGGGGTGAGCAGTTCTTC
NA	TRBJ1-2	TRBD1	TRBV2	CASVRQGALPTGGYTF	TGTGCCAGCGTTCGACAGGGGGCCTTACCGACGGGAGGCTACACCTTC
few	TRBJ1-5	TRBD1	TRBV6-1	CASSESTGEVQPQHF	TGTGCCAGCAGTGAATCGACAGGGGAAGTTCAGCCCCAGCATTTT
NA	TRBJ1-2	NA	TRBV6-6	CASSYSPGMDGYTF	TGTGCCAGCAGTTACTCGCCGGGAATGGATGGCTACACCTTC
NA	TRBJ2-4	TRBD1	TRBV5-8	CASSYYRGIGKNIQYF	TGTGCCAGCAGCTACTACAGGGGGATTGGCAAAAACATTCAGTACTTC
NA	TRBJ1-5	NA	TRBV5-8	CASSLETIRGQPQHF	TGTGCCAGCAGCTTGGAAACCATTAGGGGTCAGCCCCAGCATTTT
NA	TRBJ2-3	TRBD2	TRBV18	CASSPRPSGKDTQYF	TGTGCCAGCTCACCCCGCCCTAGCGGGAAAGATACGCAGTATTTT
NA	TRBJ1-4	NA	TRBV6-1	CASSDRGGTTNEKLFF	TGTGCCAGCAGTGATAGGGGGGGGACAACTAATGAAAAACTGTTTTTT
NA	TRBJ1-5	NA	TRBV9	CASSVAGSNQPQHF	TGTGCCAGCAGCGTAGCAGGGAGCAATCAGCCCCAGCATTTT
NA	TRBJ2-1	TRBD2	TRBV6-1	CASSEAPTWRGSPENEQFF	TGTGCCAGCAGTGAAGCGCCAACCTGGCGGGGGTCCCCCGAGAATGAGCAGTTCTTC
NA	TRBJ1-1	NA	TRBV9	CASSQSTGTEAFF	TGTGCCAGCAGTCAATCTACAGGGACTGAAGCTTTCTTT
NA	TRBJ2-7	TRBD2	TRBV5-4	CASSRVAGAEQYF	TGTGCCAGCAGCCGAGTAGCGGGAGCCGAGCAGTACTTC
NA	TRBJ1-2	NA	TRBV9	CASSVDQGVRYGYTF	TGTGCCAGCAGCGTAGATCAGGGTGTAAGGTATGGCTACACCTTC
NA	TRBJ1-6	NA	TRBV18	CASSPNTGNSPLHF	TGTGCCAGCTCACCTAATACAGGGAATTCACCCCTCCACTTT
NA	TRBJ2-7	TRBD1	TRBV9	CASSAGTETYEQYF	TGTGCCAGCAGCGCAGGGACAGAGACCTACGAGCAGTACTTC
NA	TRBJ1-4	TRBD1	TRBV4-3	CASSRDREGKLFF	TGCGCCAGCAGCCGAGACAGGGAGGGGAAACTGTTTTTT
NA	TRBJ2-5	TRBD1	TRBV27	CASSFRDSQETQYF	TGTGCCAGCAGTTTCCGGGACAGTCAAGAGACCCAGTACTTC
NA	TRBJ2-7	NA	TRBV28	CASSLVQGRYEQYF	TGTGCCAGCAGTTTGGTACAGGGTAGGTACGAGCAGTACTTC
NA	TRBJ2-2	NA	TRBV14	CASSLAQAATGELFF	TGTGCCAGCAGCCTCGCCCAGGCAGCCACCGGGGAGCTGTTTTTT
NA	TRBJ1-2	NA	TRBV29-1	CSSYLEEGEGYTF	TGCAGCTCATATCTCGAGGAGGGTGAAGGCTACACCTTC
NA	TRBJ2-5	NA	TRBV6-5	CASSYQGRETQYF	TGTGCCAGCAGTTACCAGGGAAGAGAGACCCAGTACTTC
NA	TRBJ2-3	NA	TRBV7-6	CASSLEGGTDTQYF	TGTGCCAGCAGCTTAGAAGGGGGCACAGATACGCAGTATTTT
NA	TRBJ2-1	NA	TRBV5-1	CASSLVQAIGDEQFF	TGCGCCAGCAGCTTGGTACAAGCGATCGGGGATGAGCAGTTCTTC
NA	TRBJ1-6	NA	TRBV27	CASNPVGTYNSPLHF	TGTGCCAGCAACCCCGTCGGGACCTATAATTCACCCCTCCACTTT
NA	TRBJ2-3	TRBD2	TRBV11-3	CASSLSSWREGWDTQYF	TGTGCCAGCAGCTTAAGTTCTTGGCGGGAGGGATGGGATACGCAGTATTTT
once	TRBJ1-2	TRBD1	TRBV7-9	CASSRAGTGGYGYTF	TGTGCCAGCAGCCGTGCCGGGACAGGGGGGTATGGCTACACCTTC
NA	TRBJ2-1	TRBD1	TRBV11-3	CASSSRQGSSYNEQFF	TGTGCCAGCAGCTCTCGACAGGGAAGTTCCTACAATGAGCAGTTCTTC
NA	TRBJ2-3	TRBD1	TRBV9	CASSKRDRGRDTQYF	TGTGCCAGCAGCAAGCGGGACAGGGGTAGGGATACGCAGTATTTT
NA	TRBJ2-2	TRBD1	TRBV6-1	CASSEVLVLVGQENTGELFF	TGTGCCAGCAGTGAAGTATTGGTTTTAGTGGGACAGGAAAACACCGGGGAGCTGTTTTTT
NA	TRBJ1-1	NA	TRBV7-9	CASSLALTGVDTEAFF	TGTGCCAGCAGCTTAGCGCTAACGGGGGTAGACACTGAAGCTTTCTTT
NA	TRBJ2-7	TRBD1	TRBV11-3	CASSLSVTGREQYF	TGTGCCAGCAGCTTATCAGTGACAGGGCGCGAGCAGTACTTC
few	TRBJ2-2	TRBD1	TRBV30	CATGTGAGGELFF	TGTGCCACCGGGACAGGGGCGGGCGGGGAGCTGTTTTTT
NA	TRBJ1-2	TRBD1	TRBV29-1	CSTEASGTAFGYTF	TGCAGCACGGAGGCTTCCGGGACAGCGTTCGGCTACACCTTC
NA	TRBJ2-2	TRBD1	TRBV9	CASSDRDRGWDTGELFF	TGTGCCAGCAGCGATCGGGACAGGGGATGGGACACCGGGGAGCTGTTTTTT
NA	TRBJ2-4	NA	TRBV7-9	CASSFPLTGLAKNIQYF	TGTGCCAGCAGCTTCCCCCTGACGGGACTAGCCAAAAACATTCAGTACTTC
NA	TRBJ2-7	NA	TRBV5-6	CASSLGHHEQYF	TGTGCCAGCAGCTTGGGGCACCACGAGCAGTACTTC
NA	TRBJ1-5	NA	TRBV7-9	CASSSGVGANNQPQHF	TGTGCCAGCAGCTCAGGTGTGGGGGCTAACAATCAGCCCCAGCATTTT
once	TRBJ2-6	NA	TRBV21-1	CASSPQRDLISGANVLTF	TGTGCCAGCAGCCCTCAAAGGGACTTGATCTCTGGGGCCAACGTCCTGACTTTC
NA	TRBJ2-3	TRBD1	TRBV7-9	CASSAPTGGLFTDTQYF	TGTGCCAGCAGCGCCCCGACAGGGGGATTGTTCACAGATACGCAGTATTTT
NA	TRBJ1-2	TRBD1	TRBV9	CASSVAGTGVGGYGYTF	TGTGCCAGCAGCGTAGCGGGGACAGGGGTGGGCGGCTATGGCTACACCTTC
NA	TRBJ2-3	NA	TRBV6-1	CASSEARLGDTQYF	TGTGCCAGCAGTGAAGCGAGGCTTGGTGATACGCAGTATTTT